This passage covers 25 T cell receptor beta chains from one sample sequenced in a study of T cell responses to AZD1222 COVID-19 vaccine (dated by TCRdb to the early 2020s). The library came from the immunoSEQ multiplex PCR assay. In TCRdb, the immuneACCESS table is reduced to in-frame sequences with V and J assigned. These tables do not hold every clone; where another copy was compared, an unresolved V gene accounts for under half, and the others remain unexplained. The sample table contains tens of thousands of clones; only one count was recorded for more than 70% of them. The top ten hold about 2% of the sample. Per the publication, the time point label means: baseline before first vaccination. Sequenced here: peripheral blood, sampled on day 0 of AZD1222 vaccination. Receptors originate from an adult in good health.

The chain carries TRBV6-2 or TRBV6-3 and TRBJ2-7, with D tentatively TRBD1 or TRBD2 (5 bases each). The CDR3 runs 17 residues. V gave up 2 bases and J gave up 3 bases, with 20 bases separating them. The germline gives CDR1 MNHEY, CDR2 SVGEGT. The CDR3 DNA reads as TGTGCCAGCAGTTACCGGGGCAGGCGCGATAGAGGCTACGAGCAGTACTTC. Translated: CASSYRGRRDRGYEQYF.

The chain recombines TRBV5-1 with TRBJ2-3; D is unresolved. The germline V gene has CDR1 SGHRS and CDR2 YFSETQ. The CDR3 covers 15 residues. V lost 0 bases, J lost 3 bases, and 11 bases lay in between. The CDR3 here is CASSLAVGRTDTQYF. In DNA, the CDR3 is TGCGCCAGCAGCTTGGCTGTTGGCAGAACAGATACGCAGTATTTT.

V gene TRBV30 combines with J gene TRBJ1-6; no firm D call. The CDR3 covers 11 residues. The V gene's germline CDR1 is GTSNPN and CDR2 SVGIG (reference sequence). Between the trimmed V and J ends, which lost 2 bases and 13 bases, there was a span of 9 bases. The CDR3 sequence: CAWSKANPLHF. The CDR3, as DNA: TGTGCCTGGAGTAAGGCGAATCCCCTCCACTTT.

This clone occurred a few times. The J gene is TRBJ1-2, the V gene TRBV30; D ambiguous. Germline V gives CDR1 GTSNPN, CDR2 SVGIG (reference sequence). V was clipped by 3 bases and J by 1 base, with 9 bases between them. The CDR3 is made up of 13 amino acids. The DNA of the CDR3 is TGTGCCTGGAGAAAAAGCGGTAACTATGGCTACACCTTC. Residues: CAWRKSGNYGYTF.

The chain links TRBV2 to TRBJ2-3; no clear D gene. Germline CDR1 and CDR2: SNHLY and FYNNEI. The germline V and J ends were trimmed by 2 bases and 4 bases, with 4 bases remaining between them. This CDR3 contains 12 residues. CDR3 protein: CASSETSDTQYF. The CDR3 DNA reads as TGTGCCAGCAGTGAAACTTCAGATACGCAGTATTTT.

CDR3 protein: CASSEQGFGNQPQHF. The CDR3, as DNA: TGTGCCAGCAGTGAACAAGGGTTCGGCAATCAGCCCCAGCATTTT. This chain joins TRBV6-1 and TRBJ1-5; D gene uncertain. V lost 2 bases to trimming and J lost 2 bases, with 10 bases between them. The CDR3 has 15 residues. Germline CDR1 and CDR2: MNHNS and SASEGT.

The rearrangement uses TRBV7-9 and TRBJ2-2, with 9 bases identical to TRBD1. CDR3 length: 14 amino acids. The junction had 3 bases not matched to a gene; V was cut back by 5 bases and J by 5 bases. Germline V gene lookup returns CDR1 SEHNR and CDR2 FQNEAQ (reference sequence). This CDR3 is CASSRTGATGELFF. The CDR3 DNA is TGTGCCAGCAGCCGGACAGGGGCGACCGGGGAGCTGTTTTTT.

The chain links TRBV11-2 to TRBJ1-1; D not resolved. The CDR3 runs to 13 residues. Trimming removed 0 bases at V and 4 bases at J, with 6 bases between. Germline V CDR1 and CDR2: SGHAT, FQNNGV. CDR3 amino acids: CASSLDPITEAFF. CDR3 DNA: TGTGCCAGCAGCTTAGATCCTATCACTGAAGCTTTCTTT.

As DNA, the CDR3 is TGTGCCAGCAGATCGGAAGGAAACACCATATATTTT. Its protein is CASRSEGNTIYF. The chain carries TRBV27 and TRBJ1-3; D remains unclear. V lost 6 bases and J lost 4, with 7 bases in between. From germline, CDR1 is MNHEY and CDR2 SMNVEV (reference sequence). The CDR3 sequence is 12 residues long.

V is TRBV15 and J is TRBJ1-1; no clear D gene. This CDR3 spans 13 amino acids. V gave up 0 bases and J gave up 4 bases, with 6 bases separating them. Germline CDR1 LNHNV, CDR2 YYDKDF (reference sequence). The CDR3 loop reads CATSRERVTEAFF. CDR3 coding DNA: TGTGCCACCAGCAGAGAGAGGGTCACTGAAGCTTTCTTT.

The J gene is TRBJ2-3, the V gene TRBV7-9, with D perhaps assigned TRBD1 or TRBD2 (6 bases each). CDR1 is SEHNR and CDR2 is FQNEAQ in the germline V gene (reference sequence). With 2 bases removed from V and 3 bases from J, the gap between germline ends came to 15 bases. CDR3 length equals 16 residues. CDR3 bases: TGTGCCAGCAGCTTAATACGGTGGGGGGCAACAGATACGCAGTATTTT. It codes for CASSLIRWGATDTQYF.

The gene calls are TRBV6-5 and TRBJ2-1; D gene uncertain. From germline, CDR1 is MNHEY and CDR2 SVGAGI. This CDR3 spans 13 amino acids. V was pared by 0 bases and J by 10 bases, with 10 bases between. The chain's CDR3 is CASSYSLGSEQFF. As DNA, the CDR3 is TGTGCCAGCAGTTACTCGCTGGGTAGCGAGCAGTTCTTC.

This clone was detected only once. The chain recombines TRBV6-5 with TRBJ2-2, with unresolved D. The CDR3 length is 14 residues. V shed 6 bases and J shed 5 bases, with 13 bases lying between them. Germline CDR1 reads MNHEY; CDR2 reads SVGAGI. CDR3 region: CASRQTKGTGELFF. CDR3 DNA: TGTGCCAGCAGACAGACAAAGGGAACCGGGGAGCTGTTTTTT.

CDR3 in DNA: TGTGCCAGCTCCCCACCCCCCTACAATGAGCAGTTCTTC. Protein: CASSPPPYNEQFF. The rearrangement uses TRBV3-1 (or the pseudogene TRBV3-2) and TRBJ2-1; unclear D gene. The CDR3 extends over 13 amino acids. V was clipped by 8 bases and J by 2 bases, with 10 bases between them. The germline V gene has CDR1 LGHDT and CDR2 YNNKEL (reference sequence).

The rearrangement links TRBV5-1 to TRBJ1-2; 9 positions agree with TRBD1. V gave up 4 bases and J gave up 6 bases; unmatched junction bases: 10. CDR1 is SGHRS, CDR2 YFSETQ, per germline. The CDR3 contains 15 residues. CDR3: CASSDPGQGLDGYTF. CDR3 in DNA: TGCGCCAGCAGCGACCCGGGACAGGGATTAGATGGCTACACCTTC.

The gene calls are TRBV29-1 and TRBJ1-2; D is possibly TRBD1 (5 bases). Deletions cut 7 bases from V and 4 bases from J, with 7 bases between. The CDR3 consists of 10 residues. Germline V gene sequence: CDR1 SQVTM, CDR2 ANQGSEA. CDR3 protein: CSADSYGYTF. CDR3 sequence (DNA): TGCAGCGCCGACAGCTATGGCTACACCTTC.

Only a few counts were recorded for this clone. The chain couples TRBV6-1 to TRBJ1-4, with 9 bases identical to TRBD1. The CDR3 is 17 amino acids. Germline V gene sequence: CDR1 MNHNS, CDR2 SASEGT. With 4 bases clipped from V and 0 bases from J, the junction kept 6 bases outside the gene matches. CDR3 amino acids: CASSVGQGSPTNEKLFF. The CDR3 DNA is TGTGCCAGCAGTGTCGGACAGGGGTCCCCAACTAATGAAAAACTGTTTTTT.

This clone was observed a single time. The CDR3 here is CASSLRTGNQPQHF. The CDR3 DNA sequence: TGTGCCAGCAGCCTTCGGACAGGGAATCAGCCCCAGCATTTT. This chain uses TRBV6-5 with TRBJ1-5; 8 nucleotides match TRBD1. The CDR3 covers 14 residues. CDR1 is MNHEY and CDR2 is SVGAGI in the germline V gene. Trimming cost V 6 bases and J 4 bases; bases outside gene matches: 5.

This chain connects TRBV27 to TRBJ1-2; D unclear. V was clipped by 0 bases and J by 4 bases, with 9 bases between them. The CDR3 is 14 residues long. The V gene's germline CDR1 is MNHEY and CDR2 SMNVEV (reference sequence). The chain's CDR3 is CASSLSASSYGYTF. CDR3 bases: TGTGCCAGCAGTTTATCGGCCTCGAGCTATGGCTACACCTTC.

This sequence joins TRBV5-1 and TRBJ2-7; 8 bases are a match to TRBD2. V lost 0 bases and J lost 1; bases outside the gene matches: 3. Per the germline V gene, CDR1 is SGHRS and CDR2 is YFSETQ. This CDR3 region has 15 residues. CDR3 loop: CASSLEREMSYEQYF. DNA of the CDR3: TGCGCCAGCAGCTTGGAGCGGGAGATGTCCTACGAGCAGTACTTC.

The chain combines TRBV19 with TRBJ2-6; D is uncertain. Trimming cost V 4 bases and J 0 bases, with 13 bases left between them. CDR1 LNHDA and CDR2 SQIVND come from the germline V gene (reference sequence). The CDR3 length is 17 residues. The CDR3 sequence: CASSNSEQHSGANVLTF. The CDR3 DNA reads TGTGCCAGTAGTAACTCCGAACAGCACTCTGGGGCCAACGTCCTGACTTTC.

The chain employs TRBV5-8 and TRBJ2-1; 11 positions agree with TRBD2. The CDR3 sequence is 14 residues long. V shed 2 bases, J shed 7 bases, and the junction held 2 bases outside the gene matches. CDR1 is SGHTS, CDR2 YDEGEE, per germline. CDR3 bases: TGTGCCAGCAGCTTTAGCGGGGGGGCGAATGAGCAGTTCTTC. The encoded protein is CASSFSGGANEQFF.

Concerning this clone itself: Other nucleotide sequences in the sample specify the same CDR3. The V gene is TRBV19, the J gene TRBJ1-2, with unresolved D. This CDR3 is built from 14 residues. V shed 3 bases and J shed 2 bases, with 10 bases lying between them. The V gene's germline CDR1 is LNHDA and CDR2 SQIVND (reference sequence). CDR3 coding DNA: TGTGCCAGTAGTATGGGCAGCACAAACTATGGCTACACCTTC. Its translation is CASSMGSTNYGYTF.

This sequence joins TRBV4-1 and TRBJ1-3, with TRBD1 as a possible D gene (5 bases). CDR1 is MGHRA, CDR2 YSYEKL, per germline. This CDR3 contains 16 residues. V was pared by 0 bases and J by 2 bases, with 11 bases between. The CDR3 is CASSQDGGRTGNTIYF. For the CDR3, the DNA is TGCGCCAGCAGCCAAGATGGGGGACGAACTGGAAACACCATATATTTT.

This clone is a singleton in its sample. The chain combines TRBV29-1 with TRBJ2-1; D not resolved. The V end lost 2 bases, the J end lost 5 bases, and 19 bases lay between the germline ends. Germline CDR1 reads SQVTM; CDR2 reads ANQGSEA. The CDR3 extends over 16 amino acids. CDR3 residues: CSVEKSGGILNNEQFF. CDR3 nucleotide sequence: TGCAGCGTTGAAAAATCCGGTGGGATCTTAAACAATGAGCAGTTCTTC.